The text below deals with one TCR beta chain. The antigen is not known. Researchers defined stable Graves' hyperthyroidism as no ophthalmopathy progression within 18 months. Investigators excluded patients with uncontrolled infection, other autoimmune disease, pregnancy or lactation. Diagnosis relied on clinical symptoms, serum thyroxine and TRAb, thyroid ultrasound and orbital computed tomography. This specimen belongs to a study of T cells in Graves' hyperthyroidism and ophthalmopathy. Amplification targeted TCR beta CDR3 regions from RNA transcripts. Initially, a first-round RT-PCR of the TCR CDR3 employed the HTBI primer set. TCRdb reprocessed the multiplex PCR reads with MiXCR, giving one entry per CDR3 protein. Seen here are some 600,000 distinct CDR3 sequences, around 46% observed once, and the top ten hold roughly 8.2%. The CDR3 is made up of 14 amino acids. V dropped 1 base and J dropped 2 bases, with 9 bases sitting between them. The germline V gene encodes CDR1 LNHDA and CDR2 SQIVND (reference sequence).

Study observations and caveats: Blood also carried most thyroid clonotypes expanded above 0.001.

The V call is TRBV19, the J call TRBJ2-7, with D unclear. The source material was peripheral blood or thyroid tissue (not recorded which). The TCR originated in a woman between 18 and 29 years old with Graves' hyperthyroidism. The CDR3 sequence: CASSIAPLPYEQYF. Written as DNA, the CDR3 is TGTGCCAGTAGTATAGCCCCCCTGCCCTACGAGCAGTACTTC.